One and the same sample provided the 32 T cell receptor beta chains below, sequenced in a study of shared clonotypes between healthy human individuals. TCRdb keeps only in-frame clones here, not all; method: immunoSEQ multiplex PCR. Counted here are around 1.6 million clones, nearly 99% occurring once; the ten biggest clones make up about 0.45%. Sequencing was done on a sample of naive CD4+ T cells sorted from blood. Indicated subset: CD45RA+ positively selected. These TCRs come from a man between 25 and 39 years old in good health.

The chain has TRBV9 and TRBJ2-2; 9 positions match TRBD2. Germline values: CDR1 SGDLS, CDR2 YYNGEE. With V trimmed by 1 base and J by 4 bases, 5 bases remained unmatched. This CDR3 spans 16 amino acids. The CDR3 DNA reads as TGTGCCAGCAGCGTATTAGCGGGAGAGTTCACCGGGGAGCTGTTTTTT. Translation: CASSVLAGEFTGELFF. Complete variable domain (other parts from reference TRBV9 and TRBJ2-2): DSGVTQTPKHLITATGQRVTLRCSPRSGDLSVYWYQQSLDQGLQFLIQYYNGEERAKGNILERFSAQQFPDLHSELNLSSLELGDSALYFCASSVLAGEFTGELFFGEGSRLTVL.

The chain is built from TRBV23-1 and TRBJ1-3, with 7 bases identical to TRBD1. TRBV23-1 is known as an ORF, though its function is uncertain. V lost 4 bases to trimming and J lost 4 bases; unmatched junction nucleotides: 10. This CDR3 comprises 16 residues. CDR3: CASSRTGTDEGNTIYF. The CDR3 nucleotides are TGCGCCAGCAGTCGAACCGGGACAGATGAGGGAAACACCATATATTTT.

The genes are TRBV29-1 and TRBJ1-4, with unresolved D. The germline V gene encodes CDR1 SQVTM and CDR2 ANQGSEA. The V gene lost 4 bases and the J gene lost 7 bases, with 22 bases spanning the gap. There are 16 residues in the CDR3. Here the CDR3 reads CSVVPSHGDQSEKLFF. The DNA of the CDR3 is TGCAGCGTTGTACCCTCCCACGGGGATCAGAGTGAAAAACTGTTTTTT.

This sequence joins TRBV2 and TRBJ2-7; 8 nucleotides align to TRBD1. Trimming at V came to 8 bases and at J to 5 bases, leaving 5 bases not matched to a gene. The CDR3 has 12 amino acids. Germline CDR1 is SNHLY and CDR2 is FYNNEI. The CDR3 DNA follows: TGTGCCAGCCGACGGACAGGGCACGAGCAGTACTTC. Encoded protein: CASRRTGHEQYF.

This chain connects TRBV4-1 to TRBJ2-3; D not resolved. V lost 0 bases to trimming and J lost 4 bases, with 5 bases between them. CDR3 length: 13 amino acids. From germline, CDR1 is MGHRA and CDR2 YSYEKL. Here the CDR3 reads CASSQDHADTQYF. The CDR3 coding sequence is TGCGCCAGCAGCCAAGATCACGCAGATACGCAGTATTTT.

The rearrangement links TRBV4-1 to TRBJ2-7; 7 positions match TRBD1. The CDR3 consists of 17 residues. The germline gives CDR1 MGHRA, CDR2 YSYEKL. V lost 1 base and J lost 6; bases outside the gene matches: 15. The CDR3, as DNA: TGCGCCAGCAGCCAAGTCGGCCGGACGACAGGGAAAGGCGAGCAGTACTTC. It encodes CASSQVGRTTGKGEQYF.

The chain links TRBV28 to TRBJ2-5; D unclear. CDR1 is MDHEN and CDR2 is SYDVKM in the germline V gene. CDR3 size: 16 residues. The V end was cut by 3 bases, the J end by 7 bases, with 21 bases between. The CDR3 here is CASSLISRQLLGTQYF. The CDR3 bases are TGTGCCAGCAGTTTGATCTCCAGGCAGCTCCTTGGGACCCAGTACTTC.

This rearrangement joins TRBV2 to TRBJ1-5; D call uncertain. V lost 4 bases, J lost 5 bases, and 12 bases lay in between. Germline CDR1 SNHLY, CDR2 FYNNEI. There are 14 residues in the CDR3. In nucleotides, the CDR3 is TGTGCCAGCAGTGCCCGGACGGAGGATCAGCCCCAGCATTTT. Protein product: CASSARTEDQPQHF.

The chain employs TRBV18 and TRBJ1-2, with D possibly being TRBD1 (5 bases). The germline V and J ends were trimmed by 3 bases and 4 bases, with 12 bases remaining between them. Germline V gene sequence: CDR1 KGHSH, CDR2 LQKENI. This CDR3 comprises 14 residues. CDR3 sequence reads: CASSPGVGGYGYTF. The CDR3 DNA sequence: TGTGCCAGCTCACCGGGGGTTGGCGGCTATGGCTACACCTTC. Looking up the rest from reference TRBV18 and TRBJ1-2 gives the full variable domain: NAGVMQNPRHLVRRRGQEARLRCSPMKGHSHVYWYRQLPEEGLKFMVYLQKENIIDESGMPKERFSAEFPKEGPSILRIQQVVRGDSAAYFCASSPGVGGYGYTFGSGTRLTVV.

J is TRBJ1-2 and V is TRBV28, with TRBD1 identical over 7 bases. The trim removed 9 bases at V and 8 bases at J, leaving 9 bases unmatched. The CDR3 is 12 amino acids. Germline CDR1 is MDHEN and CDR2 is SYDVKM. The CDR3 nucleotides are TGTGCCAGTGGACAGGCCCTTAGAGGCTACACCTTC. This codes for CASGQALRGYTF.

This clone appeared once. J is TRBJ2-4 and V is TRBV7-9, with D perhaps TRBD2 (6 bases). From germline, CDR1 is SEHNR and CDR2 FQNEAQ (reference sequence). The length of the CDR3 is 14 residues. Between the trimmed V and J ends, which lost 3 bases and 6 bases, there was a span of 12 bases. This CDR3 is CASSLGGDGNIQYF. CDR3 nucleotide sequence: TGTGCCAGCAGCTTGGGGGGTGACGGAAACATTCAGTACTTC.

This clone appeared a single time. V usage is TRBV21-1 and J usage is TRBJ1-3; TRBD1 reflects the table's D call only, with no check against the DNA. TRBV21-1 is given as a pseudogene. This CDR3 is built from 14 residues. CDR3 sequence reads: CASSKANRVHTIYF. In DNA, the CDR3 is TGTGCCAGCAGCAAAGCTAACAGGGTGCACACCATATATTTT.

The chain recombines TRBV7-8 with TRBJ1-5; D remains unclear. V was clipped by 0 bases and J by 5 bases, with 8 bases between them. CDR3 length: 14 residues. Germline V lookup: CDR1 SGHVS, CDR2 FQNEAQ. The CDR3 bases are TGTGCCAGCAGCTTAGCTTATCCCGATCAGCCCCAGCATTTT. Protein: CASSLAYPDQPQHF.

The V gene is TRBV18, the J gene TRBJ1-2, with D perhaps matching TRBD1 (5 bases). V shed 3 bases and J shed 11 bases, with 16 bases lying between them. Germline V CDR1 and CDR2: KGHSH, LQKENI. CDR3 length: 13 residues. For the CDR3, the DNA is TGTGCCAGCTCACCCCCCGGCAGGGCCATTTACACCTTC. Translated: CASSPPGRAIYTF.

V and J are TRBV28 and TRBJ2-1, with TRBD2 matching over 10 bases. V lost 5 bases to trimming and J lost 5 bases; unmatched junction nucleotides: 9. This CDR3 is 16 amino acids long. Germline V gene lookup returns CDR1 MDHEN and CDR2 SYDVKM. The CDR3 region has the DNA TGTGCCAGCAGTCTAGCGGGAGTGAGTGCCCACAATGAGCAGTTCTTC. This gives the protein CASSLAGVSAHNEQFF.

The chain recombines TRBV7-8 with TRBJ1-2, with a weak D call TRBD1 (5 bases). V gave up 2 bases and J gave up 6 bases, with 13 bases separating them. CDR1 and CDR2 (germline): SGHVS, FQNEAQ. CDR3 length equals 14 residues. The CDR3 protein is CASSLSPGFHGYTF. The CDR3 region has the DNA TGTGCCAGCAGCTTATCTCCAGGGTTTCATGGCTACACCTTC.

The rearrangement joins TRBV9 to TRBJ2-2; D uncertain. With 0 bases removed from V and 1 base from J, the gap between germline ends came to 7 bases. The CDR3 is 15 residues long. Germline V gene sequence: CDR1 SGDLS, CDR2 YYNGEE. The CDR3 loop is CASSVGRVNTGELFF. The CDR3 DNA sequence: TGTGCCAGCAGCGTAGGAAGGGTGAACACCGGGGAGCTGTTTTTT.

V and J are TRBV28 and TRBJ2-7; D gene unclear. V was pared by 6 bases and J by 13 bases, with 19 bases between. The germline gives CDR1 MDHEN, CDR2 SYDVKM. The CDR3 is made up of 12 amino acids. As DNA, the CDR3 is TGTGCCAGCAGCGACCGACCGCCGCAAGCTTACTTC. Protein: CASSDRPPQAYF.

The chain is built from TRBV5-1 and TRBJ2-2; D remains unclear. Germline V gene lookup returns CDR1 SGHRS and CDR2 YFSETQ. The CDR3 sequence is 16 residues long. V was shortened by 1 base and J by 0 bases, with 10 bases between the two germline ends. The CDR3 protein is CASSLLGNSNTGELFF. The CDR3 nucleotides are TGCGCCAGCAGCTTGTTAGGGAACTCGAACACCGGGGAGCTGTTTTTT.

The genes are TRBV10-2 and TRBJ2-7; possibly TRBD2 for D (5 bases). CDR3 size: 15 residues. Deletions cut 6 bases from V and 6 bases from J, with 21 bases between. Germline assignment: CDR1 WSHSY and CDR2 SAAADI. CDR3 DNA: TGCGCCAGCAGGGTCCGGGAACTGTCCCCTTCCGAGCAGTACTTC. Its protein is CASRVRELSPSEQYF.

This clone is a singleton in its sample. Other DNA sequences from this sample encode an identical CDR3 as well. The gene calls are TRBV5-1 and TRBJ2-3, with D possibly TRBD2 on 5 matching bases. Germline V lookup: CDR1 SGHRS, CDR2 YFSETQ. This CDR3 region has 14 residues. Trimming left V 2 bases short and J 0 bases short, with 7 bases between. CDR3 DNA sequence: TGCGCCAGCAGCTTAAGCGGAAGCACAGATACGCAGTATTTT. Its translation is CASSLSGSTDTQYF.

The CDR3 DNA sequence: TGCGCCAGCAGCCAGACCGGGACAGGGGGCAATGAGCAGTTCTTC. It codes for CASSQTGTGGNEQFF. The V and J genes are TRBV4-3 and TRBJ2-1; 11 bases map to TRBD1. Germline V lookup: CDR1 LGHNA, CDR2 YSLEER. The CDR3 totals 15 residues. V lost 3 bases and J lost 6; bases outside the gene matches: 4.

The genes are TRBV18 and TRBJ2-3, with 8 bases identical to TRBD2. The germline V gene has CDR1 KGHSH and CDR2 LQKENI. The CDR3 sequence is 16 residues long. V shed 3 bases, J shed 1 base, and the junction held 6 bases outside the gene matches. The CDR3, as DNA: TGTGCCAGCTCACCTTCTCTACTAGCGGGCACAGATACGCAGTATTTT. Translated: CASSPSLLAGTDTQYF.

V gene TRBV7-9 combines with J gene TRBJ2-2; weak D call: TRBD1 (5 bases). CDR3 length: 14 amino acids. Germline V gene sequence: CDR1 SEHNR, CDR2 FQNEAQ (reference sequence). Trimming took 1 base from V and 5 from J, leaving 8 bases between them. CDR3 DNA: TGTGCCAGCAGCTTAGGGGCAGGGACCGGGGAGCTGTTTTTT. Its protein is CASSLGAGTGELFF. The full variable domain, in which reference TRBV7-9 and TRBJ2-2 provide the parts outside the CDR3, is DTGVSQNPRHKITKRGQNVTFRCDPISEHNRLYWYRQTLGQGPEFLTYFQNEAQLEKSRLLSDRFSAERPKGSFSTLEIQRTEQGDSAMYLCASSLGAGTGELFFGEGSRLTVL.

V is TRBV10-3 and J is TRBJ2-1; 11 bases fit TRBD2. V was pared by 8 bases and J by 9 bases, with 15 bases of the junction left unmatched. Germline values: CDR1 ENHRY, CDR2 SYGVKD. The CDR3 runs to 16 residues. CDR3 DNA: TGTGCCATCCGGGACAGGGAAATAGCGGGAGGGTCTGAGCAGTTCTTC. Its protein product is CAIRDREIAGGSEQFF.

The rearrangement links TRBV13 to TRBJ2-1; 7 bases are shared with TRBD1. The CDR3 contains 17 residues. V was clipped by 1 base and J by 1 base; unmatched bases: 7. Germline V gene data show CDR1 as PRHDT and CDR2 as FYEKMQ (reference sequence). CDR3 sequence reads: CASSLARTGLSYNEQFF. The CDR3, as DNA: TGTGCCAGCAGCTTAGCTAGGACAGGTCTTTCCTACAATGAGCAGTTCTTC. The full variable domain, in which reference TRBV13 and TRBJ2-1 provide the parts outside the CDR3, is AAGVIQSPRHLIKEKRETATLKCYPIPRHDTVYWYQQGPGQDPQFLISFYEKMQSDKGSIPDRFSAQQFSDYHSELNMSSLELGDSALYFCASSLARTGLSYNEQFFGPGTRLTVL.

V is TRBV10-3 and J is TRBJ2-1; weak D call: TRBD2 (6 bases). Deletions cut 4 bases from V and 0 bases from J, with 7 bases between. The CDR3 extends over 14 amino acids. Germline V gene data show CDR1 as ENHRY and CDR2 as SYGVKD. Written as DNA, the CDR3 is TGTGCCATCAGTGTAGCGGCCTCCTACAATGAGCAGTTCTTC. Residues: CAISVAASYNEQFF.

The CDR3 loop is CASSLYSNLNTEAFF. As DNA, the CDR3 is TGTGCCAGCAGTTTATATTCTAATTTGAACACTGAAGCTTTCTTT. J is TRBJ1-1 and V is TRBV28; D is unclear. The CDR3 covers 15 residues. CDR1 MDHEN and CDR2 SYDVKM come from the germline V gene. V gave up 1 base and J gave up 0 bases, with 9 bases separating them. Combining the CDR3 with reference TRBV28 and TRBJ1-1 gives the whole variable domain DVKVTQSSRYLVKRTGEKVFLECVQDMDHENMFWYRQDPGLGLRLIYFSYDVKMKEKGDIPEGYSVSREKKERFSLILESASTNQTSMYLCASSLYSNLNTEAFFGQGTRLTVV.

This clone was recorded once. Within the sample, other DNA sequences also encode this same CDR3. The rearrangement uses TRBV7-2 and TRBJ2-7; the match to TRBD2 covers 8 bases. The germline V gene has CDR1 SGHTA and CDR2 FQGNSA. With V trimmed by 5 bases and J by 7 bases, 10 bases remained unmatched. The CDR3 sequence is 14 residues long. The CDR3 DNA follows: TGTGCCAGCAGCCCCGGCCTGGCGGGAGGAGAGCAGTACTTC. Translating gives CASSPGLAGGEQYF. Full variable domain (missing parts from reference TRBV7-2 and TRBJ2-7): GAGVSQSPSNKVTEKGKDVELRCDPISGHTALYWYRQSLGQGLEFLIYFQGNSAPDKSGLPSDRFSAERTGGSVSTLTIQRTQQEDSAVYLCASSPGLAGGEQYFGPGTRLTVT.

V is TRBV29-1 and J is TRBJ2-1; no firm D call. Trimming took off 4 bases at V and 8 bases at J, with 9 bases between the two ends. The germline V gene has CDR1 SQVTM and CDR2 ANQGSEA. The CDR3 loop spans 11 amino acids. For the CDR3, the DNA is TGCAGCGTTGTAATAGTACATGAGCAGTTCTTC. It yields the protein CSVVIVHEQFF.

The chain carries TRBV28 and TRBJ2-5, with TRBD2 matching over 7 bases. The CDR3 has 15 residues. Germline CDR1 reads MDHEN; CDR2 reads SYDVKM. Trimming removed 3 bases from V and 2 bases from J; junction bases left unmatched: 6. This chain's CDR3 is CASSLSGALQETQYF. The CDR3 DNA reads TGTGCCAGCAGTTTGAGCGGGGCCTTACAAGAGACCCAGTACTTC.

The chain uses TRBV5-4 and TRBJ2-1, with D uncertain. Germline lookup yields CDR1 SGHNT and CDR2 YYREEE (reference sequence). V lost 4 bases to trimming and J lost 8 bases, with 13 bases between them. The CDR3 has 13 amino acids. The CDR3 bases are TGTGCCAGCAGCCCCCCCAGCGAGGATGAGCAGTTCTTC. It is translated as CASSPPSEDEQFF.